This T cell receptor (beta chain) was identified during a study of T cells in localized non-small cell lung cancer (dated by TCRdb to the early 2020s). At the level of the whole study: T cell repertoires of about 230 early-stage NSCLC patients were analyzed, with tumors being compared against uninvolved tumor-adjacent lungs. The cohort comprised some 220 treatment-naïve NSCLC patients with resected, localized lung tumors. The mean age of the NSCLC patients was about 70 years, with 130 or so men and around 110 women. Summary of the overall study and its limitations: Uninvolved tumor-adjacent lung showed the highest T cell clonality, higher than tumor, which suggests more focused antigenic responses in the adjacent lung. Because multi-region tumor sequencing was not performed, intratumor heterogeneity could not be ruled out. A median of approximately 62 of the top 100 tumor clones turned up in the paired uninvolved adjacent lung, and some 27 of those clones also ranked among the top 100 of that same adjacent lung. Longer overall survival was associated with higher blood T cell density, whereas shorter survival was associated with higher adjacent-lung clonality. Because the study design was exploratory, TCR variables were selected using unadjusted p-values without false-discovery rate correction.

TCR beta CDR3 regions were sequenced from DNA using the immunoSEQ Assay. For the original study's pipeline: To compute T cell density, TCR beta template counts were normalized to usable DNA, which was estimated by amplifying housekeeping genes. Richness was estimated with the preseqR package, extrapolating to 400,000 templates for PBMC samples and 120,000 templates for tissue samples. Clonality was defined as one minus Pielou's evenness. Differential abundance testing on productive amino-acid clonotypes, with a minimum total count of 5 and an alpha of 0.1, was used to identify tissue-enriched TCRs. The Jaccard Index and the Morisita Overlap Index were used to measure how much the repertoires overlapped between compartments. GLIPH grouped TCR beta CDR3s together with public tetramer-defined viral CDR3s, and a viral motif had to include at least three viral sequences and show V-gene enrichment. TCRdb re-hosts the immuneACCESS table, in-frame sequences only. Its copies lack some clones; in the studies checked, an unresolved V gene accounts for under half of them, and the cause for the rest is not known. V, J and clone size derive from that table, while D and trimming were established from the DNA sequence. This sample gives about 2,800 clones in total; 20% to 30% of them show up just once. The ten largest clones represent less than 9.5% of the sample.

This clone registers as medium-sized (0.01 to 0.1%) within its sample. Which antigen it targets is not known. No much larger clone is present one base from it, and per-base qualities are unavailable. The germline V gene sets CDR1 to SGHNT and CDR2 to YENEEA. The CDR3 sequence holds 14 residues, the cysteine and phenylalanine included. Of all the DNA, just the CDR3 is kept, 42 bases in frame from base 1. Trimming costs V 3 bases and J 3 bases, and their ends lie 9 bases apart. Uninvolved adjacent lung was sampled at least 2 cm away from the tumor margin, and two independent pathologists confirmed that the tissue had no atypia. At diagnosis, tumor, uninvolved tumor-adjacent lung and peripheral blood were collected and then preserved as a mix of FFPE and fresh-frozen material.

The clonotype comes from a man between 40 and 70 years old with stage II lung adenocarcinoma. Specimen: normal lung tissue next to the tumor, collected before any cancer treatment. The chain was built from TRBV11-3 and TRBJ1-5, and TRBD1 may be the D gene, going by 6 matching bases. The base sequence is TGTGCCAGCAGCTTCCACAGGGACAATCAGCCCCAGCATTTT. Its translation is CASSFHRDNQPQHF.